This T cell receptor beta chain was recorded in a study of T cell changes during pregnancy in multiple sclerosis. The germline gives CDR1 MNHEY, CDR2 SVGAGI. The CDR3 covers 14 residues. With 4 bases removed from V and 0 bases from J, the gap between germline ends came to 8 bases. Assay used: immunoSEQ multiplex PCR; TCRdb lists only in-frame clones, some missing. In the table there are under 90,000 clones, 90% to 95% of which are singletons. The chain is built from TRBV6-5 and TRBJ2-3; weak D call: TRBD2 (5 bases). This specimen was peripheral blood, taken in the second trimester of pregnancy. This sequence was found in a female donor in good health, enrolled as a control in a pregnancy study. The CDR3 DNA follows: TGTGCCAGCAGTTTCAGGACTAGCACAGATACGCAGTATTTT. Translated, it gives CASSFRTSTDTQYF.